These 11 T cell receptor beta chains came from one sample sequenced in a study of response to subunit inactivated influenza vaccine. TCRdb called the RT-PCR reads again in MiXCR, with one record for every CDR3 protein. The data hold under 200,000 distinct CDR3 sequences, with around 10% observed a single time. The sequencing here drew on CD8+ T cells sorted from PBMCs, taken about 24 months after vaccination. These receptors all come from a man aged 45-69 years who received an inactivated influenza vaccine.

This clonotype was seen ten or more times. The chain employs TRBV29-1 and TRBJ1-1, with unresolved D. V was trimmed by 3 bases and J by 4 bases, leaving 15 bases between them. This CDR3 contains 14 residues. Germline V lookup: CDR1 SQVTM, CDR2 ANQGSEA. CDR3 DNA sequence: TGCAGCGTTGAGGACGGTGGAACGATCACTGAAGCTTTCTTT. It encodes CSVEDGGTITEAFF.

This clonotype was observed many times. The chain joins TRBV6-2 or TRBV6-3 to TRBJ1-2; D is unresolved. Germline CDR1 reads MNHEY; CDR2 reads SVGEGT. V was trimmed by 2 bases and J by 0 bases, leaving 7 bases between them. The CDR3 sequence is 14 residues long. The chain's CDR3 is CASSYGQSNYGYTF. DNA of the CDR3: TGTGCCAGCAGTTACGGGCAGTCTAACTATGGCTACACCTTC.

In its sample, this clonotype was seen a few times. CDR3 coding DNA: TGTGCCAGCAGTACCCCGGGACAGGGAGTTGACGGCTACACCTTC. Protein product: CASSTPGQGVDGYTF. The gene calls are TRBV12-3 or TRBV12-4 and TRBJ1-2; 9 bases line up with TRBD1. This CDR3 has 15 residues. Germline trimming cut 5 bases from V and 8 bases from J; bases unmatched to any gene: 12.

There are a few counts of this clonotype. The chain has TRBV27 and TRBJ2-5; D is unclear. This CDR3 has 12 amino acids. V lost 5 bases, J lost 5 bases, and 9 bases lay in between. Germline V gives CDR1 MNHEY, CDR2 SMNVEV (reference sequence). The CDR3 region has the DNA TGTGCCAGCAGTCCCCACGGGGAGACCCAGTACTTC. This encodes CASSPHGETQYF.

This clonotype was picked up many times. The chain joins TRBV12-3 or TRBV12-4 to TRBJ2-7; possibly TRBD2 for D (5 bases). Trimming removed 5 bases at V and 3 bases at J, with 14 bases between. The CDR3 has 14 residues. DNA of the CDR3: TGTGCCAGCAGTCCTGGGAGAACTCTCTACGAGCAGTACTTC. It encodes CASSPGRTLYEQYF.

The chain carries TRBV30 and TRBJ1-1; D not certain. V lost 0 bases and J 1 base, leaving 9 bases between the germline ends. The CDR3 has 14 residues. CDR1 is GTSNPN and CDR2 is SVGIG in the germline V gene (reference sequence). CDR3 nucleotides: TGTGCCTGGAGTGTAATGACGGGGAACACTGAAGCTTTCTTT. Amino acids: CAWSVMTGNTEAFF.

The sample holds many counts of this clonotype. The chain's CDR3 is CASSYGGLNGYTF. CDR3 DNA: TGTGCCAGCAGTTACGGGGGATTGAATGGCTACACCTTC. This rearrangement joins TRBV6-5 to TRBJ1-2; tentatively, D is TRBD1 (5 bases). Germline lookup yields CDR1 MNHEY and CDR2 SVGAGI. The CDR3 contains 13 residues. V lost 2 bases to trimming and J lost 6 bases, with 10 bases between them.

The rearrangement links TRBV5-6 to TRBJ1-1; D not resolved. Deletions cut 2 bases from V and 0 bases from J, with 11 bases between. The length of the CDR3 is 15 residues. Germline CDR1 SGHDT, CDR2 YYEEEE. The CDR3 nucleotides read TGTGCCAGCAGCTTTTTGGGAGACTTGAACACTGAAGCTTTCTTT. It is translated as CASSFLGDLNTEAFF.

The chain recombines TRBV15 with TRBJ1-2; no definite D call. CDR3 length: 17 amino acids. Trimming took 0 bases from V and 4 from J, leaving 18 bases between them. Germline CDR1 is LNHNV and CDR2 is YYDKDF (reference sequence). The CDR3 DNA reads TGTGCCACCAGCAGAGATGGTGGTCGGTTTTCTTCCTATGGCTACACCTTC. Translated, it gives CATSRDGGRFSSYGYTF.

With regard to this clonotype: One end of the junction is discordant with germline, which a read error may explain. V gene TRBV28 combines with J gene TRBJ2-2; D might be TRBD1 (6 bases). The germline CDR1 and CDR2 sequences are MDHEN and SYDVKM. The CDR3 extends over 14 amino acids. The CDR3 spells CASIGQMNTGKLFF. CDR3 in DNA: TGTGCCAGCATAGGACAGATGAACACCGGGAAGCTGTTTTTT.

This clonotype occurred a few times. The rearrangement joins TRBV29-1 to TRBJ2-7; a possible D gene is TRBD2 (5 bases). The germline V and J ends were trimmed by 6 bases and 4 bases, with 10 bases remaining between them. CDR1 is SQVTM and CDR2 is ANQGSEA in the germline V gene. This CDR3 is built from 11 residues. The CDR3 DNA reads TGCAGCGTCGGACTGAATTACGAGCAGTACTTC. Its protein product is CSVGLNYEQYF.